What follows are 3 T cell receptor beta chains derived from one specimen sequenced in a study of cytomegalovirus exposure and HLA in healthy donors. A multiplex PCR was run with 60 Vbeta primers and 13 Jbeta primers. TCRdb's copy holds only in-frame clones and misses some; the assay was immunoSEQ multiplex PCR. The sample carries over 120,000 clones, about 74% recorded once. Material: PBMCs. Receptors originate from a man aged 18 to 30 in good health and CMV-seropositive.

The rearrangement uses TRBV7-2 and TRBJ2-5, with 7 bases matching TRBD1. The J call could be wrong; TRBJ2-7 is a better fit for the DNA end. CDR3 length: 14 amino acids. Germline V gene lookup returns CDR1 SGHTA and CDR2 FQGNSA. CDR3 protein: CASRRGGDGNEQYF. The CDR3 DNA reads as TGTGCCAGCAGAAGAGGGGGCGATGGGAACGAGCAGTACTTC.

The chain is built from TRBV9 and TRBJ2-7, with D possibly TRBD2 on 6 matching bases. Germline values: CDR1 SGDLS, CDR2 YYNGEE. V lost 0 bases, J lost 0 bases, and 10 bases lay in between. The CDR3 is 15 residues long. The CDR3 is CASSVGGTVSYEQYF. DNA of the CDR3: TGTGCCAGCAGCGTAGGGGGGACTGTCTCCTACGAGCAGTACTTC.

The chain employs TRBV28 and TRBJ1-6; a possible D gene is TRBD1 (5 bases). V lost 7 bases and J 9 bases, leaving 13 bases between the germline ends. The CDR3 sequence is 13 residues long. Looked up from germline, CDR1 is MDHEN and CDR2 is SYDVKM. CDR3 sequence reads: CASTGRVGSPLHF. As DNA, the CDR3 is TGTGCCAGCACAGGCAGGGTAGGTTCACCCCTCCACTTT.